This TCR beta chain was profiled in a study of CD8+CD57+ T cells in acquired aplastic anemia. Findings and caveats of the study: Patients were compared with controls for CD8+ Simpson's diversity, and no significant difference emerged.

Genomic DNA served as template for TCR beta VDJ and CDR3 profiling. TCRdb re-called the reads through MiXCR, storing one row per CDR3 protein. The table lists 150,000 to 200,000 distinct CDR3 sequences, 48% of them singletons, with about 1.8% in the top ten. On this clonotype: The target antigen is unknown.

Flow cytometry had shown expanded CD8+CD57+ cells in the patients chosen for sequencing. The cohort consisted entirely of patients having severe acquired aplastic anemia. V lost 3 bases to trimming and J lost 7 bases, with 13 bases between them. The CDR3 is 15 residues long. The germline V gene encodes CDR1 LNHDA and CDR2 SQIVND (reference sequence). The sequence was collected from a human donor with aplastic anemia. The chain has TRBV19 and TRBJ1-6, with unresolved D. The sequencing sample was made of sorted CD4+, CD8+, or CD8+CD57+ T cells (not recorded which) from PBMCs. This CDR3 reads CASSMDRVANSPLHF. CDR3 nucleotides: TGTGCCAGTAGTATGGATAGGGTAGCCAATTCACCCCTCCACTTT.